A selection of T cell receptor beta chains follows, all from one sample in a study of beta chain features in type 1 diabetes. Produced via immunoSEQ multiplex PCR; TCRdb's table is partial and in-frame only. Of roughly 700,000 clones listed, 10% to 15% are singletons. The specimen sequenced was naive CD4+ T cells from blood. The source of these receptors is a young man with type 1 diabetes. Each CDR3 is given with its conserved first and last residue. The order of the fields is clone size, V gene, CDR3 length, D gene, J gene, CDR3 DNA, CDR3 protein. D genes are given only for firm matches. Part of the rows lack a size; the others show once, few, many or a class for expanded clones.

size: -; V: TRBV2; length: 12; D: -; J: TRBJ2-7; DNA: TGTGCCAGCAGGACTGACAGTCGGGAGCAGTACTTC; CDR3: CASRTDSREQYF
size: -; V: TRBV15; length: 15; D: -; J: TRBJ2-1; DNA: TGTGCCACCAGCAGAGATCGGGGCCCCTACAATGAGCAGTTCTTC; CDR3: CATSRDRGPYNEQFF
size: few; V: TRBV13; length: 14; D: -; J: TRBJ2-7; DNA: TGTGCCAGCAGCCCCAGGGATCCGACTTCCGAGCAGTACTTC; CDR3: CASSPRDPTSEQYF
size: few; V: TRBV6-6; length: 11; D: -; J: TRBJ1-4; DNA: TGTGCCAGCAGGGGAAATGAAAAACTGTTTTTT; CDR3: CASRGNEKLFF
size: few; V: TRBV5-6; length: 14; D: -; J: TRBJ1-2; DNA: TGTGCCAGCAGCTTGTTCCGTCCTGGCTATGGCTACACCTTC; CDR3: CASSLFRPGYGYTF
size: few; V: TRBV30; length: 12; D: -; J: TRBJ2-7; DNA: TGTGCCGGCCGGGTCGTCCCCTACGAGCAGTACTTC; CDR3: CAGRVVPYEQYF
size: -; V: TRBV5-1; length: 14; D: TRBD1; J: TRBJ2-7; DNA: TGCGCCAGCGGGCGATTAACAGGGGAGAACGAGCAGTACTTC; CDR3: CASGRLTGENEQYF
size: -; V: TRBV10-2; length: 14; D: -; J: TRBJ1-5; DNA: TGCGCCAGCTTTGCCGGGGAGGGCAATCAGCCCCAGCATTTT; CDR3: CASFAGEGNQPQHF
size: few; V: TRBV10-3; length: 11; D: -; J: TRBJ2-3; DNA: TGTGCCATCAGTGAATGGGATACGCAGTATTTT; CDR3: CAISEWDTQYF
size: -; V: TRBV7-2; length: 16; D: -; J: TRBJ2-1; DNA: TGTGCCAGCACCACGTCTTGGGGGGGCCAGGGCAATGAGCAGTTCTTC; CDR3: CASTTSWGGQGNEQFF
size: -; V: TRBV30; length: 11; D: -; J: TRBJ1-2; DNA: TGTGCCTGGAGTGTTGGCAGGCTCATTACCTTC; CDR3: CAWSVGRLITF
size: -; V: TRBV7-2; length: 11; D: -; J: TRBJ2-7; DNA: TGTGCCAGCAGCACCGCTTACGAGCAGTACTTC; CDR3: CASSTAYEQYF
size: -; V: TRBV5-1; length: 14; D: TRBD1; J: TRBJ2-7; DNA: TGCGCCAGCAGCAGGACAGGGGTGTCCTACGAGCAGTACTTC; CDR3: CASSRTGVSYEQYF